These 22 T cell receptor beta chains came from one sample sequenced in a study of cytomegalovirus exposure and HLA in healthy donors. Vbeta (60) and Jbeta (13) primers were used in the PCR. The protocol was immunoSEQ multiplex PCR, while the TCRdb copy is restricted to in-frame clones and leaves out a portion. The table includes some 89,000 clones, roughly four fifths detected once. The sample taken for sequencing was PBMCs. The receptors come from a woman aged 25 to 45 in good health and CMV-seronegative.

V is TRBV6-4 and J is TRBJ1-1, with 7 bases matching TRBD1. CDR1 MRHNA and CDR2 SNTAGT come from the germline V gene. V gave up 7 bases and J gave up 4 bases; unmatched junction bases: 9. This CDR3 contains 14 residues. The CDR3 region is CASKQNGDSTEAFF. The CDR3 coding sequence is TGTGCCAGCAAGCAAAACGGGGACAGCACTGAAGCTTTCTTT.

V usage is TRBV7-2 and J usage is TRBJ2-7; D possibly corresponds to TRBD1 (5 bases). Trimming took 3 bases from V and 5 from J, leaving 14 bases between them. This CDR3 region has 14 residues. CDR1 is SGHTA and CDR2 is FQGNSA in the germline V gene. CDR3 DNA sequence: TGTGCCAGCAGCTTCCTCCAGGGTTCCCACGAGCAGTACTTC. Translation gives CASSFLQGSHEQYF.

CDR3 sequence: CASSLSPRSYEQYF. CDR3 nucleotides: TGTGCCAGCAGTTTATCGCCGCGGAGCTACGAGCAGTACTTC. This rearrangement joins TRBV27 to TRBJ2-7; the D is unclear. Germline CDR1 and CDR2: MNHEY and SMNVEV (reference sequence). The CDR3 length is 14 residues. Trimming removed 0 bases at V and 3 bases at J, with 9 bases between.

V and J are TRBV29-1 and TRBJ2-5; maybe TRBD2 (5 bases). Between the trimmed V and J ends, which lost 7 bases and 3 bases, there was a span of 12 bases. Germline lookup yields CDR1 SQVTM and CDR2 ANQGSEA. The CDR3 consists of 12 residues. CDR3 in amino acids: CSGRTYKETQYF. CDR3 bases: TGCAGCGGTAGGACTTACAAAGAGACCCAGTACTTC.

The chain is built from TRBV6-5 and TRBJ1-5; no clear D. This CDR3 is built from 12 residues. Per the germline V gene, CDR1 is MNHEY and CDR2 is SVGAGI. V was cut by 5 bases and J by 9 bases, with 11 bases left in between. The CDR3 region has the DNA TGTGCCAGCAGTCTCCCCCCCGGGCCCCAGCATTTT. Residues: CASSLPPGPQHF.

This clone was found a few times. At one end the junction does not follow the germline gene, possibly because of a read error. J is TRBJ1-3 and V is TRBV5-4; TRBD1 is a possible D gene (6 bases). The germline V gene has CDR1 SGHNT and CDR2 YYREEE (reference sequence). This CDR3 is 14 amino acids long. The CDR3 reads CASSRDRWGSTIYF. The CDR3 DNA reads as TGTGCCAGCAGCCGCGACAGGTGGGGAAGCACCATATATTTT.

This clone appeared a few times. V usage is TRBV5-6 and J usage is TRBJ1-1; 10 bases are shared with TRBD1. The junction had 3 bases not matched to a gene; V was cut back by 0 bases and J by 7 bases. CDR3 size: 14 residues. Germline V gene sequence: CDR1 SGHDT, CDR2 YYEEEE. Here the CDR3 DNA reads TGTGCCAGCAGCTTGGGACAGGGGGCGTTTGAAGCTTTCTTT. Its translation is CASSLGQGAFEAFF. The complete variable domain, with remaining parts taken from reference TRBV5-6 and TRBJ1-1, reads DAGVTQSPTHLIKTRGQQVTLRCSPKSGHDTVSWYQQALGQGPQFIFQYYEEEERQRGNFPDRFSGHQFPNYSSELNVNALLLGDSALYLCASSLGQGAFEAFFGQGTRLTVV.

The chain is built from TRBV5-1 and TRBJ2-7; tentative D call: TRBD1 (6 bases). Trimming took 4 bases from V and 1 from J, leaving 18 bases between them. The CDR3 contains 16 residues. CDR1 and CDR2 from the germline V gene are SGHRS and YFSETQ. The CDR3 bases are TGCGCCAGCAGCCGGGACACATCCCTATATTCCTACGAGCAGTACTTC. This sequence encodes CASSRDTSLYSYEQYF.

V gene TRBV28 combines with J gene TRBJ2-3; D is unresolved. V was trimmed by 3 bases and J by 5 bases, leaving 9 bases between them. CDR3 length: 13 residues. Germline CDR1 is MDHEN and CDR2 is SYDVKM. The CDR3 DNA reads as TGTGCCAGCAGTTTGCCTAGAGGAGATACGCAGTATTTT. It is translated as CASSLPRGDTQYF.

The rearrangement joins TRBV11-2 to TRBJ2-7, with a possible D match to TRBD2 (5 bases). Trimming left V 1 base short and J 0 bases short, with 19 bases between. Looked up from germline, CDR1 is SGHAT and CDR2 is FQNNGV. The CDR3 is 18 residues long. CDR3 region: CASSLGGQRSGRSYEQYF. The CDR3 bases are TGTGCCAGCAGCTTAGGTGGGCAGAGGAGCGGACGCTCCTACGAGCAGTACTTC.

This clone appeared a single time. The rearrangement joins TRBV5-1 to TRBJ2-2; 7 bases align to TRBD1. CDR3 size: 16 residues. Germline trimming cut 3 bases from V and 2 bases from J; bases unmatched to any gene: 7. From germline, CDR1 is SGHRS and CDR2 YFSETQ. CDR3 residues: CASSSTRDRNTGELFF. In DNA form, the CDR3 reads TGCGCCAGCAGCTCGACCCGGGACAGAAACACCGGGGAGCTGTTTTTT.

V gene TRBV15 combines with J gene TRBJ1-1, with 7 bases identical to TRBD1. J gave up 10 bases and V 2 bases, and 7 bases lay outside the gene matches. The germline V gene encodes CDR1 LNHNV and CDR2 YYDKDF (reference sequence). CDR3 length equals 13 residues. The DNA for the CDR3 is TGTGCCACCAGCAGACAGGGGGAGAGTAGAGCTTTCTTT. Its translation is CATSRQGESRAFF.

The rearrangement links TRBV10-3 to TRBJ1-5, with 7 bases aligning to TRBD1. The CDR3 is 13 residues long. From germline, CDR1 is ENHRY and CDR2 SYGVKD. The chain's CDR3 is CAHQGEGNQPQHF. Written as DNA, the CDR3 is TGTGCACATCAGGGGGAAGGCAATCAGCCCCAGCATTTT.

The V gene is TRBV7-2, the J gene TRBJ2-1; 9 bases map to TRBD2. CDR3 size: 15 residues. Germline V gene data show CDR1 as SGHTA and CDR2 as FQGNSA. Trimming at V came to 0 bases and at J to 9 bases, leaving 6 bases not matched to a gene. The CDR3 bases are TGTGCCAGCAGCTTAGCAGGTAGCGGGAGTGCTGAGCAGTTCTTC. This codes for CASSLAGSGSAEQFF. Based on the CDR3 plus reference TRBV7-2 and TRBJ2-1, the full variable domain is GAGVSQSPSNKVTEKGKDVELRCDPISGHTALYWYRQSLGQGLEFLIYFQGNSAPDKSGLPSDRFSAERTGGSVSTLTIQRTQQEDSAVYLCASSLAGSGSAEQFFGPGTRLTVL.

The CDR3 sequence is CASSATAPSTDTQYF. CDR3 sequence (DNA): TGTGCCAGCAGCGCGACTGCCCCAAGCACAGATACGCAGTATTTT. This rearrangement joins TRBV9 to TRBJ2-3; D gene ambiguous. V was cut by 3 bases and J by 0 bases, with 11 bases left in between. Germline V gene data show CDR1 as SGDLS and CDR2 as YYNGEE. The CDR3 runs 15 residues. The full variable domain, its missing parts supplied by reference TRBV9 and TRBJ2-3, is DSGVTQTPKHLITATGQRVTLRCSPRSGDLSVYWYQQSLDQGLQFLIQYYNGEERAKGNILERFSAQQFPDLHSELNLSSLELGDSALYFCASSATAPSTDTQYFGPGTRLTVL.

CDR3 bases: TGTGCCAGCAGCCCGCGGGTAGCGGGTGACAATGAGCAGTTCTTC. Its translation: CASSPRVAGDNEQFF. The V call is TRBV7-8, the J call TRBJ2-1, with 7 positions matching TRBD2. V dropped 5 bases and J dropped 5; count of bases not matched to a gene: 9. Germline CDR1 SGHVS, CDR2 FQNEAQ. CDR3 size: 15 residues.

The CDR3, as DNA: TGTGCCAGCAGCAAACGACTAGCGGGAGGGATGGATACGCAGTATTTT. Amino acid sequence: CASSKRLAGGMDTQYF. V usage is TRBV7-2 and J usage is TRBJ2-3; 14 nucleotides agree with TRBD2. CDR3 size: 16 residues. The ends lost 5 bases at V and 6 bases at J; junction bases unmatched: 7. Germline CDR1 and CDR2: SGHTA and FQGNSA.

This clone was picked up a small number of times. V usage is TRBV6-5 and J usage is TRBJ1-1; 7 bases agree with TRBD1. CDR3 length: 14 amino acids. CDR1 is MNHEY and CDR2 is SVGAGI in the germline V gene. Trimming took 2 bases from V and 6 from J; bases not matched to a gene: 6. The CDR3 DNA reads as TGTGCCAGCAGTTACCCTACAGGGGTGGCTGAAGCTTTCTTT. This gives the protein CASSYPTGVAEAFF.

The chain links TRBV19 to TRBJ1-3; 9 nucleotides line up with TRBD1. The CDR3 consists of 16 residues. V lost 6 bases, J lost 0 bases, and 6 bases stayed unmatched. Germline V gene lookup returns CDR1 LNHDA and CDR2 SQIVND (reference sequence). CDR3 nucleotide sequence: TGTGCCAGTAGGCCACAGGGGGCCAGCTCTGGAAACACCATATATTTT. This codes for CASRPQGASSGNTIYF.

This clone was seen just once. The chain combines TRBV7-9 with TRBJ2-1; weak D call: TRBD2 (7 bases). The germline V gene has CDR1 SEHNR and CDR2 FQNEAQ (reference sequence). CDR3 length: 18 amino acids. V dropped 5 bases and J dropped 0 bases, with 20 bases sitting between them. The CDR3 sequence: CASSPVLGGAISYNEQFF. CDR3 sequence (DNA): TGTGCCAGCAGCCCCGTCTTAGGGGGGGCTATCTCCTACAATGAGCAGTTCTTC.

This sequence joins TRBV7-3 and TRBJ1-2; 7 bases line up with TRBD1. The V gene's germline CDR1 is SGHTA and CDR2 FQGTGA. This CDR3 is built from 13 residues. V dropped 1 base and J dropped 7; count of bases not matched to a gene: 3. The CDR3 sequence is CASSLRTGGGYTF. In DNA, the CDR3 is TGTGCCAGCAGCTTAAGGACAGGAGGTGGCTACACCTTC.

V and J are TRBV4-2 and TRBJ2-7, with 8 bases identical to TRBD2. Trimming took 1 base from V and 6 from J; bases not matched to a gene: 11. Germline CDR1 reads LGHNA; CDR2 reads YNFKEQ. The CDR3 is 16 amino acids. CDR3 DNA: TGTGCCAGCAGCCAAGTTGTCCCTGCCGCGGGGGGCGAGCAGTACTTC. Protein sequence: CASSQVVPAAGGEQYF.